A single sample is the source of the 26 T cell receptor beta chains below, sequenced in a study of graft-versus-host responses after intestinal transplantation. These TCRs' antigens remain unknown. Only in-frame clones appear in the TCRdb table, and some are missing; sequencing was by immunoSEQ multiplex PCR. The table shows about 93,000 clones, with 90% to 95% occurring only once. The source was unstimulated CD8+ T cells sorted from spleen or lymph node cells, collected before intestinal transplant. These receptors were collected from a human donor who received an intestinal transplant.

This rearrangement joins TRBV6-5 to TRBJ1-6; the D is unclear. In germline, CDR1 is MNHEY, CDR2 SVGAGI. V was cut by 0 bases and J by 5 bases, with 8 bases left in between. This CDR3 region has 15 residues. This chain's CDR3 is CASSYSTGNNSPLHF. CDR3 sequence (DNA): TGTGCCAGCAGTTACTCGACGGGTAATAATTCACCCCTCCACTTT.

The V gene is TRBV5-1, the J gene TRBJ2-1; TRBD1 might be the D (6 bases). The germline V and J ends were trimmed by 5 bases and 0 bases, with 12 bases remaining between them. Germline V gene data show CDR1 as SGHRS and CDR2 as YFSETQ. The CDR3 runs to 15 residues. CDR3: CASRIGQSSYNEQFF. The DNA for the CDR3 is TGCGCCAGCAGAATAGGACAGAGCTCCTACAATGAGCAGTTCTTC.

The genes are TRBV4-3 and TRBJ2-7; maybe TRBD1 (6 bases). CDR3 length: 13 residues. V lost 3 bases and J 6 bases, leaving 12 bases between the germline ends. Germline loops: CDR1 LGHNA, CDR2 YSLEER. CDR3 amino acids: CASSQNRATEQYF. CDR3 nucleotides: TGCGCCAGCAGCCAGAACAGGGCTACCGAGCAGTACTTC.

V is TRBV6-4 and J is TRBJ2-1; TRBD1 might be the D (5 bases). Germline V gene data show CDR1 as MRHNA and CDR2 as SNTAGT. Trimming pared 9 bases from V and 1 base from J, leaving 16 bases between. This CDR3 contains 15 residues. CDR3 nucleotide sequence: TGTGCCAGTTCCCCCCAGGGCAATTCCTACAATGAGCAGTTCTTC. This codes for CASSPQGNSYNEQFF.

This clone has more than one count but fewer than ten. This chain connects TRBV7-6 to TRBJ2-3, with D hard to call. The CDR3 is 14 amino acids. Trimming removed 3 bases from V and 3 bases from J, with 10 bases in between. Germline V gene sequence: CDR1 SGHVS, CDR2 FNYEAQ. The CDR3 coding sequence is TGTGCCAGCAGCTTGGGTATCAGGACAGATACGCAGTATTTT. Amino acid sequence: CASSLGIRTDTQYF. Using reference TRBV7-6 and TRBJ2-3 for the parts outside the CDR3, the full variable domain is GAGVSQSPRYKVTKRGQDVALRCDPISGHVSLYWYRQALGQGPEFLTYFNYEAQQDKSGLPNDRFSAERPEGSISTLTIQRTEQRDSAMYRCASSLGIRTDTQYFGPGTRLTVL.

The CDR3 DNA is TGTGCCAGCAGCAAGGACAGCAGTAGCAATCAGCCCCAGCATTTT. It encodes CASSKDSSSNQPQHF. The J gene is TRBJ1-5, the V gene TRBV28; possible D gene TRBD1, 6 bases. Looked up from germline, CDR1 is MDHEN and CDR2 is SYDVKM. Trimming shortened V by 6 bases and J by 0 bases, and 12 bases separated the two germline ends. The CDR3 sequence is 15 residues long. The complete variable domain, with remaining parts taken from reference TRBV28 and TRBJ1-5, reads DVKVTQSSRYLVKRTGEKVFLECVQDMDHENMFWYRQDPGLGLRLIYFSYDVKMKEKGDIPEGYSVSREKKERFSLILESASTNQTSMYLCASSKDSSSNQPQHFGDGTRLSIL.

CDR3: CASSLGGPTTQYF. DNA of the CDR3: TGTGCCAGCAGTTTGGGGGGACCAACGACCCAGTACTTC. The chain carries TRBV27 and TRBJ2-5; TRBD2 might be the D (6 bases). The germline V gene has CDR1 MNHEY and CDR2 SMNVEV (reference sequence). V lost 3 bases and J 7 bases, leaving 12 bases between the germline ends. The CDR3 length is 13 residues.

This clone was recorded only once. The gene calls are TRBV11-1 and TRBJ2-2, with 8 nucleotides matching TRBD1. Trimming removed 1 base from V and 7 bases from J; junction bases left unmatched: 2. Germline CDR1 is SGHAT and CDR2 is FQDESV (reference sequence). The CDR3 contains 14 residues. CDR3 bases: TGTGCCAGCAGCTTAGGGACAGGGATCGGGGAGCTGTTTTTT. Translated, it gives CASSLGTGIGELFF.

CDR3 amino acids: CASSLQDYEQYF. CDR3 coding DNA: TGTGCCAGCAGCTTACAGGATTACGAGCAGTACTTC. This chain connects TRBV7-9 to TRBJ2-7; D remains ambiguous. Germline V lookup: CDR1 SEHNR, CDR2 FQNEAQ (reference sequence). V dropped 2 bases and J dropped 4 bases, with 6 bases sitting between them. The CDR3 is 12 residues long.

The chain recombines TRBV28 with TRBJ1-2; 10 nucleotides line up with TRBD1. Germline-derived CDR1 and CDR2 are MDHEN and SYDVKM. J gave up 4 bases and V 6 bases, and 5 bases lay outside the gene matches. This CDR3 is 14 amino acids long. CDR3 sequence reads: CASSQDRGIYGYTF. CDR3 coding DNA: TGTGCCAGCAGCCAGGACAGGGGGATCTATGGCTACACCTTC.

The CDR3 region is CASSLPLPDEQYF. As DNA, the CDR3 is TGTGCCAGCAGCTTACCACTGCCCGACGAGCAGTACTTC. The chain has TRBV7-9 and TRBJ2-7; D gene ambiguous. The germline V gene has CDR1 SEHNR and CDR2 FQNEAQ (reference sequence). V was clipped by 2 bases and J by 5 bases, with 10 bases between them. The CDR3 has 13 residues.

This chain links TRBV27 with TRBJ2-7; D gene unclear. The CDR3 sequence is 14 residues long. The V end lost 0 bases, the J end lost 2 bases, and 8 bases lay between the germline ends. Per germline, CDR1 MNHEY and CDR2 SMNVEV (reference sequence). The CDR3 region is CASSLSLAAYEQYF. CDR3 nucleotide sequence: TGTGCCAGCAGTTTATCGCTGGCGGCCTACGAGCAGTACTTC.

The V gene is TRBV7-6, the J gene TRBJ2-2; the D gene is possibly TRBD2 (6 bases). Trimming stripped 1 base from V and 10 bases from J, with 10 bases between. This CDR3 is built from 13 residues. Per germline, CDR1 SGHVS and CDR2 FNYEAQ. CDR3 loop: CASSLDRREELFF. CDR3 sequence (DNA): TGTGCCAGCAGCTTAGACAGGAGGGAGGAGCTGTTTTTT.

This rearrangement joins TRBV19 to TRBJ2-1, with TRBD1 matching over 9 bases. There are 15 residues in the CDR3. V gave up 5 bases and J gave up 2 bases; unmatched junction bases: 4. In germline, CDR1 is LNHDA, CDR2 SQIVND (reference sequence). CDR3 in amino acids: CASSWGQGPYNEQFF. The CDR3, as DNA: TGTGCCAGTAGTTGGGGACAGGGCCCCTACAATGAGCAGTTCTTC. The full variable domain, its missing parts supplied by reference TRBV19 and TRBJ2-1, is DGGITQSPKYLFRKEGQNVTLSCEQNLNHDAMYWYRQDPGQGLRLIYYSQIVNDFQKGDIAEGYSVSREKKESFPLTVTSAQKNPTAFYLCASSWGQGPYNEQFFGPGTRLTVL.

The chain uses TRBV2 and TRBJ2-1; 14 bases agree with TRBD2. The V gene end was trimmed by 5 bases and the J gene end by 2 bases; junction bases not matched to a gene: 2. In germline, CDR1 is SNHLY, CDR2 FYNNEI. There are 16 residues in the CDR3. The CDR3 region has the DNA TGTGCCAGCAGTCGGGGACTAGCGGGAGCCTACAATGAGCAGTTCTTC. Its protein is CASSRGLAGAYNEQFF.

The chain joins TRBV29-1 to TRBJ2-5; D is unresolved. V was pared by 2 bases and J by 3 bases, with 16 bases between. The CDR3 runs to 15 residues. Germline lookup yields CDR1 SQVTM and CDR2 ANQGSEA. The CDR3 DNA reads TGCAGCGTTGAAATATCGGAGCTTGACGAAGAGACCCAGTACTTC. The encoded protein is CSVEISELDEETQYF.

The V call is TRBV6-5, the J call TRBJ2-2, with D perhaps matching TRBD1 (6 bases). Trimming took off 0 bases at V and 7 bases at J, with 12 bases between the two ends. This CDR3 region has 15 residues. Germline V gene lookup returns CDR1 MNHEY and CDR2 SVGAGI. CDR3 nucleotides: TGTGCCAGCAGTTACTCGACAGGTGGGATCGGGGAGCTGTTTTTT. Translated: CASSYSTGGIGELFF.

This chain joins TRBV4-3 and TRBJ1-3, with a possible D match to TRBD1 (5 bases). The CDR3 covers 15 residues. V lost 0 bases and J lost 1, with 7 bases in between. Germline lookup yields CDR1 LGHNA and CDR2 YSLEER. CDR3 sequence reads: CASSQDRVSGNTIYF. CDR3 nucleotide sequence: TGCGCCAGCAGCCAAGACAGGGTTTCTGGAAACACCATATATTTT.

This CDR3 is CASSSDPGTGIGYTF. CDR3 nucleotides: TGTGCCAGCAGCTCCGACCCCGGGACAGGGATTGGCTACACCTTC. J is TRBJ1-2 and V is TRBV7-6; 9 bases are shared with TRBD1. The J segment lost 7 bases and the V segment lost 4 bases, leaving 10 bases of the junction unmatched. The CDR3 is 15 residues long. Looked up from germline, CDR1 is SGHVS and CDR2 is FNYEAQ.

CDR3 region: CASSQGTAGNTIYF. In DNA, the CDR3 is TGTGCCAGCAGCCAAGGGACAGCTGGAAACACCATATATTTT. The chain couples TRBV4-2 to TRBJ1-3, with a tentative D call TRBD1 (6 bases). Trimming pared 1 base from V and 2 bases from J, leaving 6 bases between. This CDR3 contains 14 residues. Germline loops: CDR1 LGHNA, CDR2 YNFKEQ.

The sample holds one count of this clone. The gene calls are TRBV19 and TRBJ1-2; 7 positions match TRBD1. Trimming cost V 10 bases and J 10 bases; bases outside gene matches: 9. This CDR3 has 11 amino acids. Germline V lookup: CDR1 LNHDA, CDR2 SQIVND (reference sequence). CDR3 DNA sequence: TGTGCCACCGGCGGACAGGCTTACTACACCTTC. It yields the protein CATGGQAYYTF.

CDR3 protein: CASSLTSGKNYEQYF. CDR3 sequence (DNA): TGCGCCAGCAGCTTGACTAGCGGGAAAAACTACGAGCAGTACTTC. V and J are TRBV5-1 and TRBJ2-7; the match to TRBD2 covers 10 bases. The CDR3 runs 15 residues. V trimming: 1 base; J trimming: 3 bases; junction bases outside the gene matches: 4. Germline CDR1 and CDR2: SGHRS and YFSETQ.

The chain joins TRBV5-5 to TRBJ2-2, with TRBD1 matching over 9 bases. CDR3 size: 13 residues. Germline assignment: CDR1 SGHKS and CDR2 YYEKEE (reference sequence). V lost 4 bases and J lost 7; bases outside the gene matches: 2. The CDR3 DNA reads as TGTGCCAGCAGCGGACAGGGGTACGGGGAGCTGTTTTTT. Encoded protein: CASSGQGYGELFF.

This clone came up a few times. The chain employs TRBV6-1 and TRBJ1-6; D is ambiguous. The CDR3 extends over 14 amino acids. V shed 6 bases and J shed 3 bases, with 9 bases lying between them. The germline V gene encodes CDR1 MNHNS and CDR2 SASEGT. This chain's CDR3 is CASRAFDYNSPLHF. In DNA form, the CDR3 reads TGTGCCAGCAGGGCCTTCGACTATAATTCACCCCTCCACTTT.

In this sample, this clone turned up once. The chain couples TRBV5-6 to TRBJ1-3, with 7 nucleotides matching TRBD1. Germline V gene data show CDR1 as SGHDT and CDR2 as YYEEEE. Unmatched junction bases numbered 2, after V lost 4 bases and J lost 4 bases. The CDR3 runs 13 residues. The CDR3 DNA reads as TGTGCCAGCAGCCCGACAGGGGGAAACACCATATATTTT. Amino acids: CASSPTGGNTIYF.

The CDR3 loop is CASEGVTGTNYGYTF. CDR3 in DNA: TGTGCCTCCGAGGGTGTGACAGGGACAAACTATGGCTACACCTTC. The chain joins TRBV30 to TRBJ1-2, with 7 bases fitting TRBD1. The V gene's germline CDR1 is GTSNPN and CDR2 SVGIG (reference sequence). The CDR3 loop spans 15 amino acids. J lost 2 bases, V lost 7 bases, and 13 bases had no gene match. The full variable domain, its missing parts supplied by reference TRBV30 and TRBJ1-2, is SQTIHQWPATLVQPVGSPLSLECTVEGTSNPNLYWYRQAAGRGLQLLFYSVGIGQISSEVPQNLSASRPQDRQFILSSKKLLLSDSGFYLCASEGVTGTNYGYTFGSGTRLTVV.